This T cell receptor (beta chain) is from a study of shared clonotypes between healthy human individuals (dated by TCRdb to 2020 to 2022). Turning to the overall study: The cohort comprised two women and a few men aged 18 to 49 years. For each donor, three plates each were used for CD4 naive and CD4 memory, two plates were used for CD8 naive, and one plate was used for CD8 memory. The study deeply sequenced blood TCR repertoires of five healthy adults to estimate repertoire size and the extent of clonotype sharing between individuals. Libraries were prepared and TCR repertoires were sequenced by different laboratories using diverse techniques, in order to increase sequencing depth and limit assay-specific biases. Per donor, leukapheresis produced somewhere between about 0.94 and 9 billion PBMCs. Beyond this particular receptor, the publication reports: Estimated clonotype richness was generally larger for naive than for memory subsets. Pairwise subsampling led to the expectation that sequencing depth would affect the degree of clonotype sharing among donors. Compared with non-shared clonotypes, the clonotypes found in all four sorted-subset donors had higher generation probabilities. Even with the large sequencing depth, rarefaction of the sorted-subset datasets indicated that sequencing was incomplete. Across a handful of donors, 5% to 6% of naive CD4, roughly 3.8% of naive CD8, about 2.3% of memory CD4, and 0.3% to 0.45% of memory CD8 clonotypes were shared. Sampling was limited to blood, and TCR repertoires in tissue likely differ from TCR repertoires in blood. The genetic and exposure-history diversity represented was limited by the small number of donors.

Donors were healthy HIV-negative adults with no recently reported acute infections or vaccinations. Every donor was a Caucasian adult residing in Nashville, Tennessee, USA. CD4+ T cells were enriched by magnetic negative selection, after which naive cells were positively selected on CD45RA and the negative fraction was taken as the memory subset. After blood collection by leukapheresis, PBMCs were isolated using Ficoll-Histopaque density gradient centrifugation and then cryopreserved in the vapor phase of liquid nitrogen. Purity and quantity of every magnetically sorted T cell population were checked by analytical flow cytometry. Genomic DNA was isolated from every sorted fraction and measured by UV absorbance on a Nanodrop 2000c. TCR CDR3 regions were amplified from genomic DNA by multiplex PCR using the deep immunoSEQ assay. For each cell subset, the extracted genomic DNA was distributed evenly across all wells of several immunoSEQ 96-well plates, and each plate served as one replicate. For sorted subsets, 200 to 250 ng of genomic DNA, equivalent to 25,000 to 35,000 T cell genomes, went into each replicate PCR. The purified libraries were quantified using a Qubit 3.0 fluorometer, sized with a Bioanalyzer 2100, and then quantified again using the KAPA Library Quantification kit. A separate single-read 150-cycle Illumina NextSeq 550 flow cell was used to sequence each immunoSEQ 96-well plate. The paper's data handling went like this. Because the immunoSEQ output included only junctional sequences and no quality scores, the filtering could not be the same as the filtering used for full-length reads. To assign V/J genes and CDR3, sequences were annotated using PyIR, a Python wrapper for IgBLAST v1.9, with IMGT germline references. Any read was removed if the V/J assignment was weak (E-value above 1e-6), the CDR3 was missing, or the read contained stop codons, out-of-frame junctions, or ambiguous translated residues. V3J clonotypes were defined as sequences sharing the same inferred V gene, J gene, and CDR3 amino acid sequence. To compute the percentage overlap between repertoires, the number of shared unique clonotypes was divided by the size of the smaller repertoire. Three approaches were used to assess repertoire richness: RTK rarefaction, the Chao1 estimator, and Recon v2.1 estimates of unobserved clonotypes. Generation probabilities were computed with OLGA for all TCRbeta clonotypes obtained by the gDNA method from four donors. Entries here come from immuneACCESS through TCRdb and include only in-frame sequences with V and J called. Some clones fail to appear in such tables; in the studies checked, an unresolved V gene covers under half of the shortfall, and the cause of the remainder is unknown. Clonal size and the V and J genes are those of that table, whereas D and trimming came from the DNA. This sample holds roughly 2,500,000 clones; roughly 93% were observed only once. About 0.39% of the sample comes from the top ten.

There are 15 amino acids in the CDR3, from cysteine to phenylalanine inclusive. Left in the record is the CDR3 DNA by itself, 45 bases read in frame from the first base. The germline V gene supplies CDR1 SGHRS and CDR2 YFSETQ. The junction shows trimming of 4 bases on V and 1 base on J, and the gene matches do not reach 7 bases of it. Concerning this clone itself: The antigen it binds to is not known. One base away there is no much larger clone; base qualities are not given.

This clonotype originated in a young man in good health. Some clones in this sample may be carry-over from other donors' samples. The rearrangement joined TRBV5-1 to TRBJ1-1; 7 bases in the middle match TRBD1. Sequencing input: naive CD4+ T cells from PBMCs. The cell subset or site label, read with the paper, signifies: CD45RA+ positively selected. The CDR3 loop reads CASSPRTGSNTEAFF. The bases are TGCGCCAGCAGCCCAAGGACAGGATCGAACACTGAAGCTTTCTTT.